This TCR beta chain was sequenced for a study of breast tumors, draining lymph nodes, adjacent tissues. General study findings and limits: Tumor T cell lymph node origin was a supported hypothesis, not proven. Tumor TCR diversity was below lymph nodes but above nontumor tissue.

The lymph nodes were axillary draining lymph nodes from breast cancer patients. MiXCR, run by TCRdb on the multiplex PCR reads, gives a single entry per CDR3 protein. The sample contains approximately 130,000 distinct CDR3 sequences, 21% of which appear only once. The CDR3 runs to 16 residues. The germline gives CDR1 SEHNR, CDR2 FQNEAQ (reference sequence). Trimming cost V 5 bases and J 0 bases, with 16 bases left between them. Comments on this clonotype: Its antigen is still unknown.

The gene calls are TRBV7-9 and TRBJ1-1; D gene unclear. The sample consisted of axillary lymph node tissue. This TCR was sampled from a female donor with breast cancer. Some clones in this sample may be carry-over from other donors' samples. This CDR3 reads CASSGGGIRMNTEAFF. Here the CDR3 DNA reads TGTGCCAGCAGCGGAGGTGGGATTAGGATGAACACTGAAGCTTTCTTT.